The sequence of this T cell receptor beta chain was determined in a study of blood T cell repertoires in COVID-19. The overall study: Material from acute and convalescent COVID-19 was sourced from the United States, Italy and Spain. Sources were T cells, B-cell-depleted T cells, or PBMCs; the material itself was cDNA or gDNA.

Under the authors' procedure: It was from reference gene primer amplification that nucleated cell counts were estimated. The data were produced by immunoSEQ multiplex PCR, yet TCRdb's version contains in-frame clones alone and is incomplete. The V and J calls and clone size come from that table; D and trimming were worked out from the DNA. The sample lists hundreds of thousands of clones; 75% to 85% were seen once. Germline-derived CDR1 and CDR2 are SGDLS and YYNGEE. The CDR3 runs to 13 residues. The V end was cut by 0 bases, the J end by 5 bases, with 8 bases between. The sequence was obtained from a human donor in a cohort sampled during active COVID-19. The genes are TRBV9 and TRBJ1-1, with a tentative D call TRBD1 (6 bases). The source material was peripheral blood. The CDR3 sequence is CASSVGQGTEAFF. DNA of the CDR3: TGTGCCAGCAGCGTAGGTCAGGGGACTGAAGCTTTCTTT.